This TCR beta chain was sequenced in a study of T cell clones after liver transplantation. For the study at large: Third-party-reactive TCRbeta sequences from pre-transplant mixed lymphocyte reactions served as antigen-independent comparators. Three of eight recipients were HCV-positive; others had non-autoimmune, non-viral indications.

The study, taken as a whole, reports: Low donor cell numbers restricted donor-reactive repertoire measurement in a couple of subjects.

Repertoires were generated with immunoSEQ multiplex PCR, while TCRdb's copy carries only in-frame clones and drops some. This sample has about 74,000 clones, with 80% found just once. This CDR3 has 13 residues. The germline V and J ends were trimmed by 7 bases and 3 bases, with 10 bases remaining between them. CDR1 and CDR2 from the germline V gene are SGHVS and FQNEAQ. As concerns this clone: The antigen remains undetermined.

V is TRBV7-8 and J is TRBJ2-1; D is possibly TRBD1 or TRBD2 (5 bases each). The clonotype was recovered from a human donor who received a liver transplant. This specimen was CD4+ T cells from blood, taken before liver transplant. The CDR3 DNA reads as TGTGCCAGCATCGGGACGCACTACAATGAGCAGTTCTTC. It encodes CASIGTHYNEQFF.